The clone carrying this TCR beta chain was observed many times. Its specificity is not known. This entry is derived from a study of T cells in Graves' hyperthyroidism and ophthalmopathy. Exclusion criteria comprised uncontrolled infection, other autoimmune disease, pregnancy or lactation. The diagnostic basis comprised clinical symptoms, serum thyroxine and TRAb, thyroid ultrasound and orbital computed tomography. TCR beta CDR3 region amplification was performed from RNA transcripts. A set of HTBI primers served as the primers for a first-round RT-PCR of the TCR CDR3. TCRdb reprocessed the multiplex PCR reads via MiXCR and lists one record per CDR3 protein. The sample lists approximately 560,000 distinct CDR3 sequences; roughly 14% were seen once. Germline CDR1 reads SGHKS; CDR2 reads YYEKEE (reference sequence). This CDR3 contains 16 residues. Trimming removed 4 bases from V and 5 bases from J; junction bases left unmatched: 10.

Study results and limitations: Most clonotypes expanded in thyroid above 0.001 were likewise present in blood.

Sequenced: blood. This receptor was obtained from a woman in her twenties or thirties with Graves' hyperthyroidism. The chain carries TRBV5-5 and TRBJ2-1; 9 bases are shared with TRBD1. The chain's CDR3 is CASSRLGGTGHNEQFF. The CDR3 DNA reads as TGTGCCAGCAGCCGCCTAGGAGGGACAGGGCACAATGAGCAGTTCTTC.